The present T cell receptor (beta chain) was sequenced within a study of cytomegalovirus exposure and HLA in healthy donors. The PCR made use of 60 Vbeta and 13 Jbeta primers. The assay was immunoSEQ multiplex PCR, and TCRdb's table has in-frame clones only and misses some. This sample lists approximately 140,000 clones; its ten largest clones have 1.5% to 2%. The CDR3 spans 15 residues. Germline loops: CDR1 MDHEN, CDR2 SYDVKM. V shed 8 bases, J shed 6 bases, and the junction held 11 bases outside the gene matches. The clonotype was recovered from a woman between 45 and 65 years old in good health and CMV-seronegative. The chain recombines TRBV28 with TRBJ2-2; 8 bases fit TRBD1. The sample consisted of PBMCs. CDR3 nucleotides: TGTGCCAGCGGACCCGGGACAGGTGGTCCCGGGGAGCTGTTTTTT. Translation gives CASGPGTGGPGELFF. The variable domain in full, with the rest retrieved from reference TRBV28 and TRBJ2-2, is DVKVTQSSRYLVKRTGEKVFLECVQDMDHENMFWYRQDPGLGLRLIYFSYDVKMKEKGDIPEGYSVSREKKERFSLILESASTNQTSMYLCASGPGTGGPGELFFGEGSRLTVL.